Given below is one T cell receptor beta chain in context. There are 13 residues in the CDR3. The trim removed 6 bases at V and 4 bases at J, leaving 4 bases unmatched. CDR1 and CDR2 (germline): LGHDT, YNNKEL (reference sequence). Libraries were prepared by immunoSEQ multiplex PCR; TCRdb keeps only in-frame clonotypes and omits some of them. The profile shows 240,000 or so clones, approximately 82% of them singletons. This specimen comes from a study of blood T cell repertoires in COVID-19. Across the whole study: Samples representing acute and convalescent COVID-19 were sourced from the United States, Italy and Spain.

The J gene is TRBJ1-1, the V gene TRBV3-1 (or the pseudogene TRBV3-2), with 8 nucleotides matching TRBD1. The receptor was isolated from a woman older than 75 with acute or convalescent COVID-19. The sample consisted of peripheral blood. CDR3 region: CASRDRGITEAFF. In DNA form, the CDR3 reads TGTGCCAGCAGAGACAGGGGTATCACTGAAGCTTTCTTT.